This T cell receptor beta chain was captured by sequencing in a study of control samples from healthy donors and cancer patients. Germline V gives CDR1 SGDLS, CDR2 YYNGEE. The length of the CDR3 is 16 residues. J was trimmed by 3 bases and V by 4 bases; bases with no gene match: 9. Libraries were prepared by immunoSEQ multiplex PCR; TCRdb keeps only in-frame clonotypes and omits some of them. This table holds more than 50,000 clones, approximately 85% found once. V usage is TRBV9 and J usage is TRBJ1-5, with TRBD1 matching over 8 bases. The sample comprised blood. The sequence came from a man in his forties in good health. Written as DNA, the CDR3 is TGTGCCAGCAGCCCGGACGGACAGGGCATCAATCAGCCCCAGCATTTT. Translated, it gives CASSPDGQGINQPQHF.